Below, 19 T cell receptor beta chains from the same sample are listed, as sequenced in a study of blood T cell repertoires in COVID-19. Method: immunoSEQ multiplex PCR; TCRdb's copy keeps in-frame clones and lacks some. The table lists about 280,000 clones, 85% of them singletons, with roughly 2.6% in the top ten. Source material: PBMCs or T cells enriched from blood (not recorded which). The receptors were sampled from a woman aged 45-65 years who had recovered from COVID-19.

The chain is built from TRBV5-4 and TRBJ2-5; TRBD2 might be the D (6 bases). V was cut by 0 bases and J by 4 bases, with 16 bases left in between. This CDR3 comprises 16 residues. Looked up from germline, CDR1 is SGHNT and CDR2 is YYREEE (reference sequence). CDR3 DNA: TGTGCCAGCAGCTTGGCGGGCGGGGCGCCGGTAGAGACCCAGTACTTC. This translates into CASSLAGGAPVETQYF.

The rearrangement uses TRBV7-3 and TRBJ2-5; 13 nucleotides match TRBD2. CDR3 length: 20 amino acids. Germline CDR1 reads SGHTA; CDR2 reads FQGTGA. With V trimmed by 5 bases and J by 5 bases, 20 bases remained unmatched. Written as DNA, the CDR3 is TGTGCCAGCAGCCTTAGTGGGACTAGCGGGGTAGGGGGCCCATTGGAGACCCAGTACTTC. Translation gives CASSLSGTSGVGGPLETQYF.

V and J are TRBV18 and TRBJ2-2, with 8 bases fitting TRBD1. Germline loops: CDR1 KGHSH, CDR2 LQKENI. Unmatched junction bases numbered 7, after V lost 4 bases and J lost 6 bases. CDR3 length: 15 residues. The DNA of the CDR3 is TGTGCCAGCTCACTCTCCGGACAGGGCGCCGGGGAGCTGTTTTTT. Protein: CASSLSGQGAGELFF.

The chain uses TRBV19 and TRBJ1-4; unclear D gene. This CDR3 contains 13 residues. Trimming took 5 bases from V and 5 from J, leaving 9 bases between them. Per germline, CDR1 LNHDA and CDR2 SQIVND (reference sequence). The CDR3 protein is CASSAGLNEKLFF. The DNA of the CDR3 is TGTGCCAGTAGTGCAGGATTAAATGAAAAACTGTTTTTT.

The gene calls are TRBV10-2 and TRBJ1-2; 7 nucleotides align to TRBD1. CDR1 is WSHSY and CDR2 is SAAADI in the germline V gene. CDR3 size: 15 residues. V lost 6 bases, J lost 4 bases, and 11 bases stayed unmatched. CDR3 DNA: TGCGCCAGCAGGGAGGGGGCAGGGAGGACCTATGGCTACACCTTC. Protein: CASREGAGRTYGYTF.

CDR3 sequence reads: CASTPRRGSPLHF. The CDR3 DNA is TGTGCCAGCACCCCTCGAAGGGGGTCACCCCTCCACTTT. The rearrangement uses TRBV12-3 or TRBV12-4 and TRBJ1-6, with D maybe TRBD1 (6 bases). V was shortened by 7 bases and J by 10 bases, with 14 bases between the two germline ends. The CDR3 is 13 amino acids.

The rearrangement links TRBV13 to TRBJ2-7, with 8 bases fitting TRBD1. The V segment lost 3 bases and the J segment 3 bases; nucleotides outside the gene matches: 4. This CDR3 spans 14 amino acids. Germline loops: CDR1 PRHDT, CDR2 FYEKMQ (reference sequence). In DNA, the CDR3 is TGTGCCAGCAGCTTCCGCAGGGGGCACTACGAGCAGTACTTC. Protein: CASSFRRGHYEQYF.

This rearrangement joins TRBV6-2 or TRBV6-3 to TRBJ2-6; a possible D gene is TRBD2 (6 bases). CDR1 is MNHEY, CDR2 SVGEGT, per germline. The CDR3 is made up of 14 amino acids. V was trimmed by 6 bases and J by 0 bases, leaving 6 bases between them. CDR3 sequence reads: CASSGSSGANVLTF. In DNA, the CDR3 is TGTGCCAGCAGCGGGAGCTCTGGGGCCAACGTCCTGACTTTC.

The chain combines TRBV29-1 with TRBJ1-1; 7 nucleotides align to TRBD1. This CDR3 comprises 13 residues. Germline V gives CDR1 SQVTM, CDR2 ANQGSEA. Unmatched junction bases numbered 5, after V lost 6 bases and J lost 1 base. CDR3 coding DNA: TGCAGCGTGGGGACAGCCACGAACACTGAAGCTTTCTTT. Translating it yields CSVGTATNTEAFF.

The rearrangement joins TRBV24-1 to TRBJ2-1, with 10 bases fitting TRBD1. The length of the CDR3 is 17 residues. Germline lookup yields CDR1 KGHDR and CDR2 SFDVKD. J lost 2 bases, V lost 3 bases, and 6 bases had no gene match. This CDR3 reads CATSDAPGTGAYNEQFF. CDR3 in DNA: TGTGCCACCAGTGATGCCCCCGGGACAGGGGCCTACAATGAGCAGTTCTTC.

The chain carries TRBV5-1 and TRBJ2-1; perhaps TRBD2 as D (5 bases). V lost 1 base and J 7 bases, leaving 9 bases between the germline ends. The CDR3 contains 13 residues. The germline V gene has CDR1 SGHRS and CDR2 YFSETQ. The CDR3 DNA reads as TGCGCCAGCAGCTTGCTATGGGAGAATGAGCAGTTCTTC. It encodes CASSLLWENEQFF.

The chain has TRBV20-1 and TRBJ1-5; unclear D gene. Looked up from germline, CDR1 is DFQATT and CDR2 is SNEGSKA (reference sequence). This CDR3 contains 11 residues. V shed 3 bases and J shed 5 bases, with 5 bases lying between them. Here the CDR3 reads CSASEDQPQHF. DNA for the CDR3: TGCAGTGCTAGCGAGGATCAGCCCCAGCATTTT.

This chain links TRBV28 with TRBJ1-2, with 7 bases matching TRBD1. Per the germline V gene, CDR1 is MDHEN and CDR2 is SYDVKM. Trimming removed 5 bases from V and 3 bases from J; junction bases left unmatched: 6. The CDR3 loop spans 14 amino acids. The CDR3 loop reads CASSQTGTDYGYTF. The CDR3 nucleotides read TGTGCCAGCAGTCAGACCGGGACAGACTATGGCTACACCTTC.

The rearrangement uses TRBV28 and TRBJ1-1; 7 bases match TRBD1. V trimming: 4 bases; J trimming: 6 bases; junction bases outside the gene matches: 11. Germline CDR1 MDHEN, CDR2 SYDVKM. This CDR3 has 15 amino acids. The CDR3 reads CASSSTGSKRAEAFF. The CDR3 nucleotides read TGTGCCAGCAGTTCGACAGGGTCGAAAAGAGCTGAAGCTTTCTTT.

This CDR3 reads CASSLVRSGKENGYTF. The CDR3 DNA is TGTGCCAGCAGCTTGGTGCGATCGGGGAAGGAGAATGGCTACACCTTC. V and J are TRBV5-4 and TRBJ1-2; no clear D. Germline CDR1 SGHNT, CDR2 YYREEE (reference sequence). The CDR3 totals 16 residues. V was clipped by 0 bases and J by 6 bases, with 18 bases between them.

This chain uses TRBV5-1 with TRBJ1-3; 7 bases agree with TRBD1. The V gene end was trimmed by 5 bases and the J gene end by 7 bases; junction bases not matched to a gene: 12. Germline CDR1 SGHRS, CDR2 YFSETQ. The CDR3 runs 15 residues. CDR3 region: CASRRGQPGENTIYF. CDR3 nucleotides: TGCGCCAGCAGACGGGGACAGCCAGGCGAGAACACCATATATTTT. Based on the CDR3 plus reference TRBV5-1 and TRBJ1-3, the full variable domain is KAGVTQTPRYLIKTRGQQVTLSCSPISGHRSVSWYQQTPGQGLQFLFEYFSETQRNKGNFPGRFSGRQFSNSRSEMNVSTLELGDSALYLCASRRGQPGENTIYFGEGSWLTVV.

The rearrangement uses TRBV5-1 and TRBJ2-7; 13 bases line up with TRBD2. The CDR3 consists of 16 residues. The J segment lost 0 bases and the V segment lost 0 bases, leaving 0 bases of the junction unmatched. CDR1 and CDR2 from the germline V gene are SGHRS and YFSETQ. The CDR3 loop reads CASSLGTSGSSYEQYF. CDR3 DNA sequence: TGCGCCAGCAGCTTGGGGACTAGCGGGAGCTCCTACGAGCAGTACTTC.

V usage is TRBV19 and J usage is TRBJ2-1; TRBD2 agrees at 14 bases. The germline CDR1 and CDR2 sequences are LNHDA and SQIVND (reference sequence). The CDR3 runs 17 residues. Losses at the gene ends were 5 bases for V and 1 base for J; bases not matched to a gene: 4. This CDR3 reads CASSPRTSGGSYNEQFF. The CDR3 coding sequence is TGTGCCAGTAGTCCGCGGACTAGCGGGGGGTCCTACAATGAGCAGTTCTTC.

The chain links TRBV3-1 (or the pseudogene TRBV3-2) to TRBJ2-1, with 14 bases fitting TRBD2. From germline, CDR1 is LGHDT and CDR2 YNNKEL (reference sequence). V was clipped by 3 bases and J by 9 bases; unmatched bases: 4. The CDR3 has 15 amino acids. The CDR3 reads CASSQPGTSGGEQFF. As DNA, the CDR3 is TGTGCCAGCAGCCAGCCCGGGACTAGCGGGGGTGAGCAGTTCTTC.